This is a list of T cell receptor beta chains from one sample in a study of blood T cell repertoires in COVID-19. TCRdb keeps only in-frame clones here, not all; method: immunoSEQ multiplex PCR. The sample lists approximately 80,000 clones, over 70% occurring once. The sample was peripheral blood. The receptors originated from a human donor in a cohort sampled during active COVID-19. Each CDR3 is given with its conserved first and last residue. The order of the fields is J gene, D gene, V gene, clone size, CDR3 protein, CDR3 DNA. The D gene is left open where the match is weak. Only some rows state a clone size, as once, few, many or a class for expanded clones.

>TRBJ1-1|-|TRBV9|-
CASSVEGLSGLNTEAFF
TGTGCCAGCAGCGTAGAGGGTTTATCGGGATTGAACACTGAAGCTTTCTTT
>TRBJ2-1|TRBD1|TRBV29-1|-
CSVTGQGRNNEQFF
TGCAGCGTTACGGGACAGGGAAGAAACAATGAGCAGTTCTTC
>TRBJ2-1|-|TRBV24-1|few
CATSDLHSGFPEQFF
TGTGCCACCAGTGATTTGCATTCAGGATTCCCTGAGCAGTTCTTC
>TRBJ2-7|TRBD1|TRBV27|-
CASSWRPGTGFSYEQYF
TGTGCCAGCAGTTGGCGGCCCGGGACAGGATTCTCCTACGAGCAGTACTTC
>TRBJ2-7|-|TRBV7-9|-
CASSLEQGRNEQYF
TGTGCCAGCAGCTTAGAGCAGGGCCGGAACGAGCAGTACTTC
>TRBJ2-1|-|TRBV7-9|few
CASSLPGSYEQFF
TGTGCCAGCAGCTTACCTGGGAGCTATGAGCAGTTCTTC
>TRBJ1-1|-|TRBV30|-
CAWSVGPGTEAFF
TGTGCCTGGAGTGTTGGGCCAGGGACTGAAGCTTTCTTT
>TRBJ1-3|-|TRBV10-3|-
CAISESTGLAGNTIYF
TGTGCCATCAGTGAGTCGACGGGGTTGGCTGGAAACACCATATATTTT
>TRBJ2-7|-|TRBV24-1|-
CATSDSPPGDYEQYF
TGTGCCACCAGTGATTCACCCCCAGGGGATTACGAGCAGTACTTC
>TRBJ2-7|-|TRBV9|-
CASSVSGATSYEQYF
TGTGCCAGCAGCGTCTCAGGGGCGACCTCCTACGAGCAGTACTTC
>TRBJ1-2|-|TRBV7-2|-
CASSPLLGGGYGYTF
TGTGCCAGCAGCCCACTCCTTGGGGGGGGGTATGGCTACACCTTC
>TRBJ2-1|-|TRBV4-1|-
CASLYGSEQFF
TGCGCCAGCCTCTACGGTTCTGAGCAGTTCTTC
>TRBJ2-1|TRBD1|TRBV3-1/TRBV3-2|-
CASSLWTGGIYNEQFF
TGTGCCAGCAGCCTCTGGACAGGGGGCATCTACAATGAGCAGTTCTTC
>TRBJ2-1|-|TRBV7-9|-
CASLSDSYNEQFF
TGTGCCAGCTTGAGCGACTCCTACAATGAGCAGTTCTTC
>TRBJ1-5|-|TRBV7-2|-
CASSSDRNNQPQHF
TGTGCCAGCAGCTCAGACAGAAACAATCAGCCCCAGCATTTT
>TRBJ2-5|TRBD2|TRBV5-1|-
CASSGLSGGALETQYF
TGCGCCAGCAGCGGATTGAGCGGGGGGGCCTTAGAGACCCAGTACTTC
>TRBJ2-3|TRBD2|TRBV7-2|-
CASRLQAGGITDTQYF
TGTGCCAGCAGACTCCAAGCGGGGGGTATAACAGATACGCAGTATTTT
>TRBJ2-5|TRBD2|TRBV15|-
CATSRDPRASGLQETQYF
TGTGCCACCAGCAGAGATCCTAGGGCTAGCGGGCTACAAGAGACCCAGTACTTC
>TRBJ1-1|-|TRBV3-1/TRBV3-2|-
CASSHPDGGNTEAFF
TGTGCCAGCAGCCACCCAGACGGGGGGAACACTGAAGCTTTCTTT
>TRBJ2-1|-|TRBV7-6|-
CASSPRGGAYYNEQFF
TGTGCCAGCAGCCCCAGGGGAGGGGCCTATTACAATGAGCAGTTCTTC
>TRBJ2-1|TRBD1|TRBV18|-
CASSPTGGNEQFF
TGTGCCAGCTCACCAACAGGGGGCAATGAGCAGTTCTTC
>TRBJ2-3|TRBD2|TRBV7-3|few
CASSLDGLAGLDTQYF
TGTGCCAGCAGCTTAGACGGGCTAGCGGGGTTAGATACGCAGTATTTT
>TRBJ2-1|-|TRBV3-1/TRBV3-2|few
CASSQGGLGASYNEQFF
TGTGCCAGCAGCCAAGGAGGATTGGGGGCCTCGTACAATGAGCAGTTCTTC
>TRBJ1-1|-|TRBV21-1|-
CASRKFGLLPAEAFF
TGTGCCAGCAGAAAATTTGGACTGTTACCTGCTGAAGCTTTCTTT
>TRBJ2-7|TRBD2|TRBV19|-
CASSIEGLAGEISYEQYF
TGTGCCAGTAGTATAGAGGGACTAGCGGGCGAAATCTCCTACGAGCAGTACTTC
>TRBJ1-2|TRBD1|TRBV6-6|-
CASSPYSTGGLSYGYTF
TGTGCCAGCAGTCCCTACTCGACAGGGGGATTAAGCTATGGCTACACCTTC
>TRBJ1-1|TRBD1|TRBV10-3|once
CAISEAAGGSGAFF
TGTGCCATCAGTGAGGCGGCAGGGGGCTCGGGAGCTTTCTTT
>TRBJ2-2|TRBD1|TRBV2|-
CASKGTGWTGELFF
TGTGCCAGCAAGGGGACAGGGTGGACCGGGGAGCTGTTTTTT
>TRBJ1-5|TRBD1|TRBV28|-
CASSFTGGYQPQHF
TGTGCCAGCAGTTTTACAGGGGGATATCAGCCCCAGCATTTT
>TRBJ1-4|-|TRBV6-1|once
CASSKGERTVNEKLFF
TGTGCCAGCAGTAAAGGGGAAAGGACAGTTAATGAAAAACTGTTTTTT
>TRBJ2-1|-|TRBV7-2|-
CASSTQGGWSNEQFF
TGTGCCAGCAGCACCCAAGGCGGGTGGTCCAATGAGCAGTTCTTC
>TRBJ2-7|-|TRBV6-1|-
CASSEGPTGTYEQYF
TGTGCCAGCAGCGAAGGACCGACAGGAACCTACGAGCAGTACTTC
>TRBJ2-5|-|TRBV9|-
CASSSPGPLGTQYF
TGTGCCAGCAGCTCTCCGGGTCCATTGGGGACCCAGTACTTC
>TRBJ2-1|-|TRBV3-1/TRBV3-2|-
CASSQTRRGSSYNEQFF
TGTGCCAGCAGCCAAACACGGCGGGGTAGCTCCTACAATGAGCAGTTCTTC
>TRBJ2-3|TRBD2|TRBV6-4|-
CASIRMLAGGPGDTQYF
TGTGCCAGCATCCGAATGTTAGCGGGAGGGCCGGGAGATACGCAGTATTTT
>TRBJ1-6|-|TRBV4-1|-
CASSLGGADNSPLHF
TGCGCCAGCAGCCTGGGGGGGGCGGATAATTCACCCCTCCACTTT
>TRBJ2-7|TRBD2|TRBV2|-
CASSEGGTYEQYF
TGTGCCAGCAGTGAGGGGGGGACCTACGAGCAGTACTTC
>TRBJ2-1|-|TRBV7-2|medium-sized
CASSFSGYNEQFF
TGTGCCAGCAGCTTCAGCGGGTACAATGAGCAGTTCTTC
>TRBJ1-3|-|TRBV18|-
CASSHGQSGNTIYF
TGTGCCAGCTCCCACGGACAGTCTGGAAACACCATATATTTT
>TRBJ2-7|-|TRBV10-3|-
CAISEGTLWGEQYF
TGTGCCATCAGTGAGGGGACTCTCTGGGGCGAGCAGTACTTC
>TRBJ1-2|-|TRBV7-2|many
CASSLGPGLGYGYTF
TGTGCCAGCAGCTTAGGTCCAGGGCTGGGGTATGGCTACACCTTC